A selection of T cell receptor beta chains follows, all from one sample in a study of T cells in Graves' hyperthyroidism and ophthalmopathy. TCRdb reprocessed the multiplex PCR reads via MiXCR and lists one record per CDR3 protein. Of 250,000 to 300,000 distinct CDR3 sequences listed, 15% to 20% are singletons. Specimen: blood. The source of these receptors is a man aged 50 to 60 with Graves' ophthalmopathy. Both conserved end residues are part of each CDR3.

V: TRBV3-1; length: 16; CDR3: CASSPSGSGVYNEQFF
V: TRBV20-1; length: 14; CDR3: CSASSRGESYEQYF
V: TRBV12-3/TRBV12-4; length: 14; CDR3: CASSPEFSNQPQHF
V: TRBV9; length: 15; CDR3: CASSVSTGRNTEAFF
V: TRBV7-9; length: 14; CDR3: CASSFEGANTEAFF
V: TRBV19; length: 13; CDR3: CASRMGRNTEAFF
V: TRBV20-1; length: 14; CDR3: CSARGGSSNTEAFF
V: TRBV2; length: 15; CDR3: CARHETDGRNSPLHF
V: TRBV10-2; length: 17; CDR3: CASSPSGRLAGTDTQYF
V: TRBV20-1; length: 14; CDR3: CSASGTGNDQPQHF
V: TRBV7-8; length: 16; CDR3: CASSLRRLAGAYEQYF
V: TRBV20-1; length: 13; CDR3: CSARGGGLETQYF
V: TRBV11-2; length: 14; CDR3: CASSLGPGNQPQHF
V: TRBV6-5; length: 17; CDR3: CASSYFRADRADGELFF
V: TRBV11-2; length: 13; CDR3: CASSLVYDSPLHF
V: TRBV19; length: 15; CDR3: CASSMEGYSNQPQHF
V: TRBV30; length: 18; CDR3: CAGGTGWLAEYTYNEQFF
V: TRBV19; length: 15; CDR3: CASTPGSGGGYGYTF
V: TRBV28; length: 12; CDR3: CASSLARRGYTF
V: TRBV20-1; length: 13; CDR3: CSSGQGGQETQYF
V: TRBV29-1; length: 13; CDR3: CSVGTGLTDTQYF
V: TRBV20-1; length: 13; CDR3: CSASERSGSPLHF
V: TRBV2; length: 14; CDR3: CASSGDRGPGPQHF
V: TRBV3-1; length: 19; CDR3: CASSRNRGNGRNSYNEQFF
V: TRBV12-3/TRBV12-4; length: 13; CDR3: CASSDRGFYEQYF
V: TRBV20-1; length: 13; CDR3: CSTTMGTPTEAFF
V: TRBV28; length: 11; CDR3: CASADSNGYTF
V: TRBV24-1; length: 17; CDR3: CATSDFSRSTGYNEQFF
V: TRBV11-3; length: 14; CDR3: CASSFGGDRDEQFF
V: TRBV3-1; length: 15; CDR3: CASSQETIPLYEQYF
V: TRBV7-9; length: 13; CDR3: CASSLAYEETQYF
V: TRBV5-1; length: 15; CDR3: CASSSSTGDSTEAFF
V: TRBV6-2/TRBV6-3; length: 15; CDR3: CASSYSSGTNYGYTF
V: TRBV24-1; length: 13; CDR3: CATSEPRGETQYF
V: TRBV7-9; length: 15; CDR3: CASSPSGRNGNEQFF
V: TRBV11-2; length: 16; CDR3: CASSLEGRLDTGELFF
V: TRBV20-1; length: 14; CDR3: CSASSLALSYEQYF
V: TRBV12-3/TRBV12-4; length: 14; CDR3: CASSLRRGQDTQYF
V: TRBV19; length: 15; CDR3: CASSIGASRATEQFF
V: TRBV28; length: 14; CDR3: CASSFRRARNEQFF
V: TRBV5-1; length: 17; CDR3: CASSLAPAGGPQDEQFF